A selection of T cell receptor beta chains follows, all from one sample in a study of cytomegalovirus exposure and HLA in healthy donors. Repertoires were generated with immunoSEQ multiplex PCR, while TCRdb's copy carries only in-frame clones and drops some. The table has roughly 130,000 clones, about 80% seen once. The sequencing sample was made of PBMCs. These receptors were obtained from a man aged 30 to 45 in good health and CMV-seronegative. CDR3s include the opening cysteine and the closing phenylalanine or tryptophan.

j_call,v_call,cdr3_aa
TRBJ2-1,TRBV5-1,CASSPQGLAANNEQFF
TRBJ2-1,TRBV11-3,CASSSSGEMVF
TRBJ2-7,TRBV19,CASSHAGLSYEQYF
TRBJ2-1,TRBV9,CASSVLGGSGNEQFF
TRBJ2-5,TRBV7-9,CASSPQGETQYF
TRBJ2-5,TRBV5-6,CASSLEVRQETQYF
TRBJ2-3,TRBV19,CASNTRTSGRNTDTQYF
TRBJ2-1,TRBV6-6,CASSPEGGRSCQQFF
TRBJ2-1,TRBV12-5,CASGAGSRRSNEQFF
TRBJ1-2,TRBV6-1,CASRLRDRAVYGYTF
TRBJ2-3,TRBV4-2,CASSQDQAGYTQYF
TRBJ2-7,TRBV29-1,CSVQGGQAYEQYF
TRBJ2-2,TRBV29-1,CSVAKGQSNTGELFF
TRBJ1-2,TRBV7-2,CASSSGQGPNYGYTF
TRBJ1-1,TRBV27,CASSTYLNTEAFF
TRBJ1-2,TRBV29-1,CSVVPGQGVNYGYTF
TRBJ1-2,TRBV29-1,CSVGPSQGGYTF
TRBJ1-1,TRBV11-3,CASSSRSTEAFF
TRBJ2-7,TRBV5-8,CASSLAGSGRPSYEQYF
TRBJ2-1,TRBV27,CASSLGTSGRNEQFF
TRBJ1-4,TRBV7-9,CASSLVGTGTGNEKLFF
TRBJ2-6,TRBV13,CASSPTSGRGSGANVLTF
TRBJ1-2,TRBV18,CASSPKGGRDLYGYTF
TRBJ1-2,TRBV18,CASSPRDSSNYGYTF
TRBJ2-7,TRBV18,CASSRQGQGYEQYF
TRBJ1-1,TRBV28,CASSAAVTEAFF
TRBJ2-1,TRBV19,CASSIGSGSILYNEQFF
TRBJ2-7,TRBV6-5,CASSQWGGNYEQYF
TRBJ1-1,TRBV27,CASGSPRSEAFF
TRBJ2-6,TRBV5-1,CASSFTGTGANVLTF
TRBJ1-1,TRBV28,CASSGTGTGLNTEAFF
TRBJ2-7,TRBV29-1,CSVEAPDRENYEQYF
TRBJ2-4,TRBV5-1,CASRLGQGVTKNIQYF
TRBJ2-7,TRBV28,CAEAHPPTSGTSYEQYF
TRBJ1-1,TRBV28,CASSFIVGTRPEAFF
TRBJ2-1,TRBV28,CASSPSPTSGAYNEQFF
TRBJ2-1,TRBV19,CASSSPSGRAPDEQFF
TRBJ1-5,TRBV2,CASRNTNQPQNF
TRBJ2-3,TRBV7-9,CASSPLWQIPDTQYF
TRBJ1-1,TRBV7-2,CASSRLLNTEAFF
TRBJ1-4,TRBV29-1,CSEVEGDLNEKLFF
TRBJ2-1,TRBV4-3,CASSADRSYNEQFF
TRBJ2-2,TRBV7-9,CASSSTGNTGELFF
-,TRBV7-3,CASSLFPTSGIGEQYF
TRBJ2-3,TRBV7-9,CASSWTSGSPTDTQYF
TRBJ2-7,TRBV4-1,CASSSHCEQYF
TRBJ2-5,TRBV19,CASTSGTRGGETQYF
TRBJ1-6,TRBV6-1,CASSGQEGHNSPLHF